This TCR beta chain comes out of a study of cytomegalovirus exposure and HLA in healthy donors. Overall study results and limits: Through in vitro validation, three CMV-associated chains were shown to be specific for CMV antigens. Accurate prediction of most subjects' HLA-A and HLA-B alleles from TCR beta sequences was reported. Productive rates of about 90% or about 30% were seen for most TCR beta V segments in an earlier analysis.

Germline values: CDR1 GTSNPN, CDR2 SVGIG (reference sequence). The CDR3 has 13 residues. V was pared by 3 bases and J by 7 bases, with 7 bases of the junction left unmatched. On this clone itself: Its antigen is unidentified.

With 60 Vbeta and 13 Jbeta primers, the PCR was carried out. Per the authors' pipeline: In a later analysis, the count reached about 75 million unique TCR beta chains, with about 10 million shared. Profiling relied on immunoSEQ multiplex PCR, and the TCRdb table lists in-frame clones only, not all of them. The DNA gave D and trimming, while V, J and clone size come from that table. The table counts roughly 120,000 clones; under 3.5% lies in the top ten. This chain connects TRBV30 to TRBJ2-7; 9 bases fit TRBD2. Sequencing input: PBMCs. This TCR was sampled from a young man in good health and CMV-seronegative. This chain's CDR3 is CAWSRRREGEQYF. The CDR3 DNA sequence: TGTGCCTGGAGCCGTCGGCGGGAGGGTGAGCAGTACTTC.